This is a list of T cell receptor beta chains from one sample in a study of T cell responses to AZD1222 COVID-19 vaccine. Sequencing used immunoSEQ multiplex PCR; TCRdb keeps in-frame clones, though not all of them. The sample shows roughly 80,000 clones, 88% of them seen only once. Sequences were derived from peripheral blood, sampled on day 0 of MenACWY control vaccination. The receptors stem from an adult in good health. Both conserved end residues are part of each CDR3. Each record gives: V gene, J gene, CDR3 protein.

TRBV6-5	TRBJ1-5	CASSYSLNSNQPQHF
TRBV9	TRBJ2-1	CASSVEGSGRYNNEQFF
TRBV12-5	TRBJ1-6	CASGLDPISPLHF
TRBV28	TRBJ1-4	CASSWGQGLGKLFF
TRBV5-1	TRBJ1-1	CASSLMGRGMNTEAFF
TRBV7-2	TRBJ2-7	CASSLGPSGLFYEQYF
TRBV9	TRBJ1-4	CASSVGITNEKLFF
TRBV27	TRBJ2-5	CASTLAWNRQETQYF
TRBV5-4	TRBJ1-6	CASSPGQGATSPLHF
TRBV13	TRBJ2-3	CASSLRDRASTDTQYF
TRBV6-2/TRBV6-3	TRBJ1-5	CASSYVSGRVFDQPQHF
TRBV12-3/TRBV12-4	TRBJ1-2	CASSWGPADGYTF
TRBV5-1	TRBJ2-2	CASSMAGAVTGELFF
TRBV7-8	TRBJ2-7	CASSGGTSNTYEQYF
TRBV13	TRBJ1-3	CASSLRGAGNTIYF
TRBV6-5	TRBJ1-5	CASSYQGQGNQPQHF
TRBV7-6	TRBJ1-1	CASSPPRAEAFF
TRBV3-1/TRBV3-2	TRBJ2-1	CASSLRGGHEQFF
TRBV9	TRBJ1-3	CASSPGLDNTIYF
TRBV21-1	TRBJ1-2	CASFGGGADGYGYTF
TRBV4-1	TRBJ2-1	CASSLVLVGDPYNEQFF
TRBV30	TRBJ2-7	CAWSATGGREQYF
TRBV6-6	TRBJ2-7	CASSRTSGSSYEQYF
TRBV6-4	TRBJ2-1	CASSVSMSNYNEQFF
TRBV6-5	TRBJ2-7	CASSRDRFEQYF
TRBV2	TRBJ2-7	CASRRIGDEQYF
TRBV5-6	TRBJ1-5	CASSFWGSPRSNQPQHF
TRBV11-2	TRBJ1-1	CASSLGAGNTEAFF
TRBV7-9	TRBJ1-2	CASSLVEGAGSLRYGYTF